The rows below give T cell receptor beta chains drawn from one sample of a study of cytomegalovirus exposure and HLA in healthy donors. TCRdb keeps only in-frame clones here, not all; method: immunoSEQ multiplex PCR. The sample includes approximately 130,000 clones, about 61% seen only once; the top ten take 2% to 3%. The sample was PBMCs. These receptor sequences come from a woman in her thirties or forties in good health and CMV-seronegative. Both conserved end residues are part of each CDR3. The size of a clone is reported for some rows only, either as once, few or many, or as a class for expanded clones.

size: .; V: TRBV6-6; J: TRBJ1-1; CDR3: CASSTGGRAFF
size: .; V: TRBV6-1; J: TRBJ2-7; CDR3: CASSETSGTGSEQYF
size: few; V: TRBV18; J: TRBJ1-2; CDR3: CASSPLQTGNYGYTF
size: few; V: TRBV7-6; J: TRBJ2-5; CDR3: CASSPQARGKETQYF
size: .; V: TRBV6-5; J: TRBJ1-2; CDR3: CASSFSQGFGLENTF
size: .; V: TRBV27; J: TRBJ1-2; CDR3: CASSLIGGPYGYTF
size: .; V: TRBV6-1; J: TRBJ2-5; CDR3: CASVRDRGQQTQYF
size: few; V: TRBV15; J: TRBJ2-2; CDR3: CASLSREQYTGELFF
size: .; V: TRBV7-6; J: TRBJ2-1; CDR3: CASSISGTGAYEQFF
size: .; V: TRBV2; J: TRBJ1-5; CDR3: CASTREGQPQHF
size: .; V: TRBV5-1; J: TRBJ2-1; CDR3: CASSLEAGGLYNEQFF
size: .; V: TRBV15; J: TRBJ2-1; CDR3: CATSTGFGHNEQFF
size: .; V: TRBV4-1; J: TRBJ1-5; CDR3: CASSLMDKHNQPQHF
size: .; V: TRBV5-4; J: TRBJ2-1; CDR3: CASSLGGGGRFNEQFF
size: .; V: TRBV10-3; J: TRBJ1-2; CDR3: CAISGQGRINGYTF
size: few; V: TRBV10-3; J: TRBJ2-1; CDR3: CAIRQNNEQFF
size: .; V: TRBV28; J: TRBJ2-2; CDR3: CASSLGGAGTGELFF
size: .; V: TRBV10-3; J: TRBJ1-5; CDR3: CAISESTSHQPQHF
size: few; V: TRBV7-9; J: TRBJ1-3; CDR3: CASSSYPGTIYF
size: few; V: TRBV28; J: TRBJ1-5; CDR3: CASSTGTGGYKPQHF
size: .; V: TRBV28; J: TRBJ1-1; CDR3: CASTARAARNTEAFF
size: few; V: TRBV30; J: TRBJ2-7; CDR3: CAWNPPATYEQYF
size: .; V: TRBV6-5; J: TRBJ1-2; CDR3: CASSAHDRDYGYTF
size: .; V: TRBV6-6; J: TRBJ2-2; CDR3: CASTYRTGQGVGELFF
size: .; V: TRBV7-9; J: TRBJ1-1; CDR3: CASSPRQGKGDTEAFF
size: once; V: TRBV5-1; J: TRBJ1-2; CDR3: CASSFVTGTVNYGYTF
size: .; V: TRBV6-1; J: TRBJ2-3; CDR3: CASFRGGTQYF
size: medium-sized; V: TRBV4-3; J: TRBJ2-7; CDR3: CASSPGQIYEQYF
size: .; V: TRBV2; J: TRBJ2-3; CDR3: CASSEGQVSTDTQYF
size: .; V: TRBV6-6; J: TRBJ2-7; CDR3: CASSYLSGYEQYF
size: .; V: TRBV27; J: TRBJ2-7; CDR3: CASTFLGDRGSYEQYF
size: few; V: TRBV7-9; J: TRBJ1-2; CDR3: CASSLARQNYGYTF
size: few; V: TRBV5-1; J: TRBJ2-7; CDR3: CASSLEAGRSEQYF
size: once; V: TRBV5-4; J: TRBJ1-1; CDR3: CASSLEYKNTEAFF
size: .; V: TRBV7-9; J: TRBJ2-3; CDR3: CASSFGGNTDTQYF
size: .; V: TRBV6-5; J: TRBJ1-2; CDR3: CASSYRGTGSNGYTF
size: .; V: TRBV9; J: TRBJ1-2; CDR3: CASSQTGNYGYTF
size: .; V: TRBV11-2; J: TRBJ2-7; CDR3: CASSLSGQGAYEQYF
size: .; V: TRBV27; J: TRBJ2-7; CDR3: CASRVYVGQGSYEQYF
size: .; V: TRBV19; J: TRBJ1-2; CDR3: CASSIGSTGAYGYTF
size: .; V: TRBV6-1; J: TRBJ2-5; CDR3: CASNEGTGVGEETQYF
size: .; V: TRBV5-1; J: TRBJ1-2; CDR3: CASSLPRQGVDYGYTF
size: .; V: TRBV2; J: TRBJ1-3; CDR3: CASTQESGNTIYF
size: .; V: TRBV5-1; J: TRBJ2-1; CDR3: CASSLGGPYNEQFF
size: .; V: TRBV4-1; J: TRBJ2-7; CDR3: CASSQRGSGTYEQYF